A selection of T cell receptor beta chains follows, all from one sample in a study of blood T cell repertoires in COVID-19. Clones were sequenced by immunoSEQ multiplex PCR, and TCRdb holds only the in-frame ones, with some missing. The sample has approximately 350,000 clones, under 85% seen once. The sample comprised PBMCs or T cells enriched from blood (not recorded which). The receptors stem from a woman in her forties or fifties who had recovered from COVID-19. CDR3s leave out the opening cysteine and the closing phenylalanine or tryptophan. The D gene is left open where the match is weak.

TRBV27	TRBD2	TRBJ2-1	ASSSSTSRSYNEQF
TRBV14	NA	TRBJ1-2	ASSQELTSGGYT
TRBV30	NA	TRBJ1-2	AWSVLGGHGYT
TRBV2	NA	TRBJ2-6	ASSKQALAGANVLT
TRBV29-1	NA	TRBJ1-1	SVEGVGQPNTEAF
TRBV3-1/TRBV3-2	TRBD1	TRBJ2-7	ASSSGQGSYEQY
TRBV29-1	TRBD1	TRBJ2-7	SAGTGTYEQY
TRBV19	NA	TRBJ1-6	ASSQGLGPSGSPLH
TRBV2	TRBD1	TRBJ1-2	ASSNRGVVYGYT
TRBV2	NA	TRBJ1-3	ASRSGTRNTIY
TRBV27	TRBD2	TRBJ2-3	ASSLPGTSGSTDTQY
TRBV7-9	NA	TRBJ1-5	ASSDAGGASNQPQH
TRBV9	TRBD2	TRBJ2-7	ASSVAGTSGYEQY
TRBV30	NA	TRBJ1-5	AWSTGSNQPQH
TRBV7-3	NA	TRBJ2-5	ASSPTGLTVKETQY
TRBV30	NA	TRBJ2-7	AWSPTGPRSYEQY
TRBV6-1	NA	TRBJ2-4	ASSEGPGNIQY
TRBV6-5	TRBD1	TRBJ2-1	ASSPGTGIYNEQF
TRBV7-9	NA	TRBJ2-1	ASSSSPNEQF
TRBV7-9	NA	TRBJ2-7	ASSASYEQY
TRBV19	TRBD2	TRBJ2-3	ASSIVGSGGFTDTQY
TRBV4-1	TRBD2	TRBJ2-3	ASSFRLAEPSTDTQY
TRBV7-3	NA	TRBJ1-1	ASSSYSYTEAF
TRBV5-5	NA	TRBJ2-1	ASSPSPGSYNEQF
TRBV5-6	NA	TRBJ2-1	ASSPGPQGNEQF
TRBV7-3	TRBD2	TRBJ2-3	ASSRLAGGADTQY
TRBV6-5	TRBD1	TRBJ1-1	ASRLGQSNTEAF
TRBV6-4	NA	TRBJ1-1	ASRASGGTEAF
TRBV7-8	TRBD2	TRBJ2-2	ASRQTSGRVPNTGELF
TRBV7-9	TRBD2	TRBJ2-1	ASSGRTGIAGGGEQF
TRBV4-2	NA	TRBJ1-5	ASSQVTGFGNQPQH
TRBV5-1	TRBD1	TRBJ2-7	ASSTGTGLDEQY
TRBV7-8	TRBD2	TRBJ2-5	ASSLTSGGERETQY
TRBV21-1	NA	TRBJ1-1	ASSQGERGRIEAF
TRBV2	NA	TRBJ2-7	ASIERQTSYEQY
TRBV7-2	NA	TRBJ1-5	ASSLAGAGNNQPQH
TRBV5-6	NA	TRBJ1-4	ASSAARWTVRGEKLF
TRBV19	NA	TRBJ1-5	ASSIRQEANNQPQH
TRBV5-1	NA	TRBJ2-7	ASSASGLATYEQY
TRBV6-5	NA	TRBJ1-5	ASSRRGQPQH
TRBV15	NA	TRBJ1-1	ATSGGTDHDTEAF
TRBV7-9	TRBD1	TRBJ1-2	ASSLGQGGYYGYT
TRBV5-4	NA	TRBJ1-2	ASSLFGEHGYT
TRBV25-1	NA	TRBJ1-2	ASSGFGSNYGYT
TRBV19	NA	TRBJ1-5	ASSIMVSQPQH
TRBV19	NA	TRBJ1-1	ASSIQGMNTEAF
TRBV11-2	NA	TRBJ1-4	ASSLVQQGREKLF
TRBV6-5	NA	TRBJ1-2	ASSYHPAANYGYT
TRBV19	TRBD1	TRBJ1-2	ASSQQGNYGYT
TRBV2	TRBD1	TRBJ1-2	ASSEPGQGDPFDGYT
TRBV28	NA	TRBJ1-2	ASSAANYGYT
TRBV3-1/TRBV3-2	TRBD1	TRBJ2-5	ASRPPRDRGVEETQY